The next 31 T cell receptor beta chains were all read from a single sample in a study of blood T cells in healthy people across ages. Primed by a sample-barcoded 5' primer and a J-beta primer mix, a second PCR proceeded for about 6 to 11 cycles. TCRdb reprocessed the 5' RACE reads via MiXCR and lists one record per CDR3 protein. Here the sample spans roughly 790,000 distinct CDR3 sequences, 40% to 45% being singletons. Sequencing was performed on blood. Source of these receptors: a woman aged 55-75 years in good health.

The chain joins TRBV5-6 to TRBJ2-1; maybe TRBD2 (5 bases). The assigned J gene may be wrong: the sequence end matches TRBJ2-7 better. From germline, CDR1 is SGHDT and CDR2 YYEEEE. The CDR3 runs to 14 residues. CDR3 region: CASSPYRTYNEQYF. In DNA, the CDR3 is TGTGCCAGCAGCCCATACCGGACTTACAATGAGCAGTACTTC.

The chain uses TRBV20-1 and TRBJ1-2; 7 nucleotides match TRBD1. The CDR3 loop spans 12 amino acids. Germline V gene data show CDR1 as DFQATT and CDR2 as SNEGSKA (reference sequence). J was trimmed by 10 bases and V by 6 bases; bases with no gene match: 11. CDR3 amino acids: CSAPGTAADYTF. DNA for the CDR3: TGCAGTGCACCTGGGACAGCCGCCGACTACACCTTC.

This clonotype was recorded a few times. The J gene is TRBJ1-6, the V gene TRBV28; the match to TRBD1 covers 8 bases. The CDR3 is 14 amino acids. CDR1 and CDR2 from the germline V gene are MDHEN and SYDVKM. V lost 5 bases to trimming and J lost 6 bases; unmatched junction nucleotides: 3. CDR3 nucleotides: TGTGCCAGCAGTCGGACAGGGTCTAATTCACCCCTCCACTTT. Protein: CASSRTGSNSPLHF.

The chain joins TRBV7-9 to TRBJ2-7; TRBD2 matches 9 bases. The CDR3 has 14 amino acids. Per the germline V gene, CDR1 is SEHNR and CDR2 is FQNEAQ (reference sequence). The V segment lost 3 bases and the J segment 13 bases; nucleotides outside the gene matches: 13. The CDR3, as DNA: TGTGCCAGCAGCTTTTCTAGCGGGATAGAGACCCACTACTTC. Its protein product is CASSFSSGIETHYF.

This rearrangement joins TRBV7-7 to TRBJ2-1; D may be TRBD1 (6 bases). CDR1 SSHAT and CDR2 FNYEAQ come from the germline V gene (reference sequence). The CDR3 extends over 13 amino acids. The V end lost 4 bases, the J end lost 7 bases, and 11 bases lay between the germline ends. CDR3: CASSSNQGNEQFF. The CDR3 DNA is TGTGCCAGCAGCTCAAATCAGGGGAATGAGCAGTTCTTC.

The chain has TRBV7-6 and TRBJ2-1; 9 bases agree with TRBD2. This CDR3 spans 16 amino acids. Germline V CDR1 and CDR2: SGHVS, FNYEAQ. V shed 4 bases, J shed 7 bases, and the junction held 11 bases outside the gene matches. CDR3 in amino acids: CASSSLGGSGGNEQFF. The CDR3 nucleotides are TGTGCCAGCAGCTCCCTCGGTGGTAGCGGGGGAAATGAGCAGTTCTTC. Full variable domain (rest looked up from reference TRBV7-6 and TRBJ2-1): GAGVSQSPRYKVTKRGQDVALRCDPISGHVSLYWYRQALGQGPEFLTYFNYEAQQDKSGLPNDRFSAERPEGSISTLTIQRTEQRDSAMYRCASSSLGGSGGNEQFFGPGTRLTVL.

The rearrangement links TRBV20-1 to TRBJ1-5, with TRBD1 identical over 10 bases. Germline CDR1 and CDR2: DFQATT and SNEGSKA (reference sequence). J lost 3 bases, V lost 6 bases, and 5 bases had no gene match. The CDR3 is made up of 14 amino acids. CDR3 in amino acids: CSAPGTGANQPQHF. Here the CDR3 DNA reads TGCAGTGCCCCCGGGACAGGGGCCAATCAGCCCCAGCATTTT.

In regard to this clonotype: One junction end disagrees with the germline gene, perhaps due to a read error. V usage is TRBV29-1 and J usage is TRBJ2-4; 7 bases map to TRBD1. Matching the DNA end better, TRBJ2-7 makes the J call doubtful. The CDR3 runs to 12 residues. The germline V gene encodes CDR1 SQVTM and CDR2 ANQGSEA. The CDR3 DNA sequence: TGCGGCGTGAGACAGGGAACCTACGAGCAGTACTTC. It encodes CGVRQGTYEQYF.

A few counts support this clonotype. The rearrangement uses TRBV6-2 or TRBV6-3 and TRBJ2-5; weak D call: TRBD1 (7 bases). Germline V gene sequence: CDR1 MNHEY, CDR2 SVGEGT. Trimming took off 2 bases at V and 5 bases at J, with 12 bases between the two ends. CDR3 size: 14 residues. Written as DNA, the CDR3 is TGTGCCAGCAGTTACCGGCAGGGGGGCGAGACCCAGTACTTC. Translated, it gives CASSYRQGGETQYF.

The rearrangement joins TRBV7-3 to TRBJ2-2, with a weak D call TRBD2 (6 bases). CDR1 SGHTA and CDR2 FQGTGA come from the germline V gene. The CDR3 has 16 residues. Trimming cost V 1 base and J 3 bases, with 12 bases left between them. CDR3: CASSLNPGVDTGELFF. The CDR3 DNA reads TGTGCCAGCAGCTTAAATCCGGGAGTCGACACCGGGGAGCTGTTTTTT.

The J gene is TRBJ2-4, the V gene TRBV27, with D possibly being TRBD2 (5 bases). The CDR3 sequence is 13 residues long. The V end was cut by 6 bases, the J end by 8 bases, with 14 bases between. Per germline, CDR1 MNHEY and CDR2 SMNVEV (reference sequence). CDR3 coding DNA: TGTGCCAGCAGGAAGCCGGGGTGGGACATTCAGTACTTC. Translation: CASRKPGWDIQYF.

The CDR3, as DNA: TGTGCCAGCAGTTTATGGGGGGACACCGGGGAGCTGTTTTTT. This encodes CASSLWGDTGELFF. The V gene is TRBV28, the J gene TRBJ2-2; perhaps D is TRBD1 or TRBD2 (5 bases each). Germline CDR1 and CDR2: MDHEN and SYDVKM. V lost 0 bases to trimming and J lost 3 bases, with 5 bases between them. CDR3 length equals 14 residues.

J is TRBJ1-2 and V is TRBV20-1; 9 bases match TRBD1. Germline lookup yields CDR1 DFQATT and CDR2 SNEGSKA (reference sequence). This CDR3 is built from 11 residues. After removal of 6 bases from V and 6 bases from J, the junction contained 2 bases not matched to a gene. CDR3 bases: TGCAGTGCCGGACAGGGGAATGGCTACACCTTC. Translated, it gives CSAGQGNGYTF.

This clonotype has a handful of counts. This chain uses TRBV3-1 with TRBJ2-5, with D hard to call. The J call is uncertain, as TRBJ2-7 better fits the DNA end. The CDR3 has 16 amino acids. Germline loops: CDR1 LGHDT, CDR2 YNNKEL (reference sequence). The CDR3: CASSQDQELSLYEQYF. The CDR3 nucleotides are TGTGCCAGCAGCCAAGATCAGGAGTTAAGTTTGTACGAGCAGTACTTC.

The chain couples TRBV2 to TRBJ2-1; 7 bases are shared with TRBD2. The CDR3 totals 11 residues. Trimming cost V 7 bases and J 9 bases; bases outside gene matches: 3. Per the germline V gene, CDR1 is SNHLY and CDR2 is FYNNEI. CDR3 coding DNA: TGTGCCAGCATTGTAGCGGGTGAGCAGTTCTTC. It specifies CASIVAGEQFF.

This chain links TRBV5-6 with TRBJ2-3, with TRBD2 matching 7 bases. Trimming took 1 base from V and 0 from J; bases not matched to a gene: 5. The length of the CDR3 is 16 residues. Germline V CDR1 and CDR2: SGHDT, YYEEEE. CDR3: CASSLWGSGSTDTQYF. The CDR3 DNA reads as TGTGCCAGCAGCTTGTGGGGTAGCGGGAGCACAGATACGCAGTATTTT.

This clonotype was counted between two and nine times. The CDR3 spells CASSREGLSGWQFF. DNA of the CDR3: TGTGCCAGCAGCCGAGAAGGACTGTCTGGGTGGCAGTTCTTC. The chain employs TRBV3-1 and TRBJ2-1; TRBD2 might be the D (5 bases). Germline assignment: CDR1 LGHDT and CDR2 YNNKEL (reference sequence). V was cut by 4 bases and J by 12 bases, with 19 bases left in between. The CDR3 is 14 residues long.

V and J are TRBV2 and TRBJ1-2; TRBD1 might be the D (5 bases). Germline V gene lookup returns CDR1 SNHLY and CDR2 FYNNEI. Trimming took 7 bases from V and 8 from J, leaving 23 bases between them. The CDR3 is 15 residues long. CDR3 in DNA: TGTGCCAGCACCCCCGTAGGTCAGGGATGGAGAGGCTACACCTTC. This sequence encodes CASTPVGQGWRGYTF.

This clonotype was counted only a few times. The chain combines TRBV2 with TRBJ2-1; tentatively, D is TRBD2 (6 bases). Germline loops: CDR1 SNHLY, CDR2 FYNNEI. The CDR3 sequence is 13 residues long. V lost 8 bases, J lost 3 bases, and 11 bases lay in between. CDR3 nucleotide sequence: TGTGCCAGCCGTGGCGGGGTCTACAATGAGCAGTTCTTC. It specifies CASRGGVYNEQFF.

This clonotype has only a few counts. The chain couples TRBV7-3 to TRBJ2-6, with D uncertain. CDR1 is SGHTA, CDR2 FQGTGA, per germline. The CDR3 extends over 16 amino acids. V was clipped by 0 bases and J by 0 bases, with 6 bases between them. The CDR3 nucleotides read TGTGCCAGCAGCTTAACTGGCATCTCTGGGGCCAACGTCCTGACTTTC. Its translation is CASSLTGISGANVLTF. Full variable domain (missing parts from reference TRBV7-3 and TRBJ2-6): GAGVSQTPSNKVTEKGKYVELRCDPISGHTALYWYRQSLGQGPEFLIYFQGTGAADDSGLPNDRFFAVRPEGSVSTLKIQRTERGDSAVYLCASSLTGISGANVLTFGAGSRLTVL.

A note on this clonotype: A much larger clone lies a single base off, so this may be a read error. This CDR3 reads CASGLSLTGGASEQYF. For the CDR3, the DNA is TGCGCCAGCGGCTTGAGCTTGACAGGGGGCGCGTCCGAGCAGTACTTC. The chain combines TRBV5-1 with TRBJ2-5; 10 nucleotides match TRBD1. The J call may be in error: the DNA end matches TRBJ2-7 better. This CDR3 region has 16 residues. Germline loops: CDR1 SGHRS, CDR2 YFSETQ.

Only a few counts were recorded for this clonotype. The chain has TRBV4-1 and TRBJ2-5, with D perhaps given as TRBD1 or TRBD2 (7 bases each). The CDR3 is made up of 14 amino acids. From germline, CDR1 is MGHRA and CDR2 YSYEKL. Trimming removed 0 bases at V and 9 bases at J, with 14 bases between. In nucleotides, the CDR3 is TGCGCCAGCAGCCAAGAACCCAGGGGGGGGCCCCAGTACTTC. Amino acid sequence: CASSQEPRGGPQYF.

As for this clonotype: With a much larger clone just one base away, this may be a read error. The CDR3 bases are TGTGCCAGCAGCCGACTAGCGGGGGTTTACAATGAGCAGTACTTC. Translating it yields CASSRLAGVYNEQYF. The chain employs TRBV12-3 or TRBV12-4 and TRBJ2-7; 12 positions match TRBD2. This CDR3 has 15 residues. Trimming cost V 6 bases and J 7 bases; bases outside gene matches: 10.

The V call is TRBV12-3 or TRBV12-4, the J call TRBJ1-1; the D gene is possibly TRBD1 (5 bases). Trimming left V 6 bases short and J 4 bases short, with 15 bases between. CDR3 length: 14 amino acids. This CDR3 is CASRPARVGTEAFF. CDR3 DNA: TGTGCCAGCAGACCCGCCAGGGTTGGCACTGAAGCTTTCTTT.

CDR3 loop: CASSPVGDRGRYEQYF. CDR3 nucleotides: TGTGCCAGTAGCCCGGTCGGGGACAGGGGGCGTTACGAGCAGTACTTC. This sequence joins TRBV19 and TRBJ2-7; 12 bases are a match to TRBD1. This CDR3 comprises 16 residues. Germline loops: CDR1 LNHDA, CDR2 SQIVND (reference sequence). J was trimmed by 4 bases and V by 6 bases; bases with no gene match: 10.

The chain carries TRBV7-8 and TRBJ1-2; perhaps TRBD1 as D (5 bases). V shed 1 base and J shed 8 bases, with 23 bases lying between them. The CDR3 has 17 amino acids. CDR1 is SGHVS, CDR2 FQNEAQ, per germline. This CDR3 reads CASSLVAAPGLADGYTF. Written as DNA, the CDR3 is TGTGCCAGCAGCTTAGTGGCAGCCCCGGGACTTGCTGACGGCTACACCTTC.

The V and J genes are TRBV28 and TRBJ2-1, with D possibly being TRBD1 or TRBD2 (5 bases each). CDR1 and CDR2 from the germline V gene are MDHEN and SYDVKM. This CDR3 has 16 residues. V was trimmed by 3 bases and J by 0 bases, leaving 12 bases between them. The CDR3 DNA sequence: TGTGCCAGCAGTTTGTGGGAGACAGACTCCTACAATGAGCAGTTCTTC. Translating gives CASSLWETDSYNEQFF.

The CDR3 sequence: CASSQERSDVSYEQYF. The CDR3 DNA follows: TGCGCCAGCAGCCAAGAACGGAGTGACGTCTCCTACGAGCAGTACTTC. This chain links TRBV4-3 with TRBJ2-7; no definite D call. V was pared by 0 bases and J by 0 bases, with 12 bases between. Germline CDR1 is LGHNA and CDR2 is YSLEER. The CDR3 is 16 amino acids.

This clonotype was counted between two and nine times. The chain recombines TRBV9 with TRBJ2-1, with a weak D call TRBD2 (6 bases). Trimming cost V 0 bases and J 10 bases, with 14 bases left between them. The CDR3 covers 14 residues. Germline V CDR1 and CDR2: SGDLS, YYNGEE. CDR3 region: CASSVALGREEQFF. The DNA for the CDR3 is TGTGCCAGCAGCGTAGCCCTCGGACGGGAGGAGCAGTTCTTC.

The rearrangement links TRBV28 to TRBJ2-2; TRBD1 matches 8 bases. Germline lookup yields CDR1 MDHEN and CDR2 SYDVKM. The ends lost 2 bases at V and 3 bases at J; junction bases unmatched: 5. The CDR3 is 16 residues long. The CDR3 reads CASSLVGQGYTGELFF. The CDR3 nucleotides are TGTGCCAGCAGTTTAGTAGGACAGGGCTACACCGGGGAGCTGTTTTTT. The full variable domain, with the rest looked up from reference TRBV28 and TRBJ2-2, is DVKVTQSSRYLVKRTGEKVFLECVQDMDHENMFWYRQDPGLGLRLIYFSYDVKMKEKGDIPEGYSVSREKKERFSLILESASTNQTSMYLCASSLVGQGYTGELFFGEGSRLTVL.

For this clonotype: A single base separates this from a much larger clone, so it may be a read error. V usage is TRBV4-3 and J usage is TRBJ2-7, with TRBD2 matching 12 bases. Per the germline V gene, CDR1 is LGHNA and CDR2 is YSLEER. The ends lost 0 bases at V and 7 bases at J; junction bases unmatched: 13. The CDR3 is 18 residues long. Here the CDR3 DNA reads TGCGCCAGCAGCCAAGACCCCCTTGGACTAGCGGGGTACAATGAGCAGTACTTC. Translated, it gives CASSQDPLGLAGYNEQYF.